The T cell receptor beta chain under discussion was sequenced for a study of Graves' ophthalmopathy and Graves' hyperthyroidism. Findings and limits, study-wide: Detection in blood was also observed for most expanded thyroid clonotypes above 0.001 frequency. The model achieved approximately 71% sensitivity and 72% to 75% specificity for ophthalmopathy progression.

As for this clonotype: Its antigen is as yet unknown.

Clinicians made diagnoses from clinical symptoms, serum thyroxine, TRAb, thyroid ultrasound and orbital computed tomography. The authors amplified TCR beta CDR3 regions from RNA transcripts. RT-PCR was first run with HTBI primers, then multiplex PCR in a second round. TCRdb analysed the multiplex PCR reads with MiXCR anew, one entry per CDR3 protein. The sample shows roughly 480,000 distinct CDR3 sequences, around an eighth of them seen only once. Trimming cost V 6 bases and J 1 base; bases outside gene matches: 16. This CDR3 comprises 18 residues. From germline, CDR1 is SNHLY and CDR2 FYNNEI. The origin of this receptor is a woman in her 30s with Graves' ophthalmopathy. The chain carries TRBV2 and TRBJ1-2; 8 nucleotides agree with TRBD1. Sequencing was carried out using blood. As DNA, the CDR3 is TGTGCCAGCAGCGCTTTACCGGGACAGGAAAACCGTAACTATGGCTACACCTTC. Encoded protein: CASSALPGQENRNYGYTF.